One sample yielded the 3 T cell receptor beta chains listed below, sequenced in a study of blood T cell repertoires in COVID-19. TCRdb's table, derived via immunoSEQ multiplex PCR, lists solely in-frame clones and lacks some. The data contain more than 95,000 clones, about 80% of them seen just once; the ten biggest clones take up about 6.6%. Sequenced input: peripheral blood. These receptors all come from an older man with acute or convalescent COVID-19.

The chain combines TRBV7-8 with TRBJ1-5, with D perhaps TRBD1 (6 bases). The V and J ends lost 5 bases and 6 bases respectively, with 14 bases between them. CDR1 is SGHVS, CDR2 FQNEAQ, per germline. This CDR3 region has 14 residues. The CDR3 coding sequence is TGTGCCAGCAGCCAGGGGTTTTTGGGTCAGCCCCAGCATTTT. This translates into CASSQGFLGQPQHF.

This rearrangement joins TRBV4-1 to TRBJ1-6; the match to TRBD1 covers 9 bases. CDR3 length equals 15 residues. Germline V gene lookup returns CDR1 MGHRA and CDR2 YSYEKL. The junction had 4 bases not matched to a gene; V was cut back by 1 base and J by 9 bases. The CDR3 reads CASSQGDRVGSPLHF. The CDR3 DNA reads as TGCGCCAGCAGCCAAGGGGACAGGGTTGGTTCACCCCTCCACTTT.

The chain employs TRBV28 and TRBJ2-5; TRBD1 aligns across 11 bases. The CDR3 loop spans 12 amino acids. Germline lookup yields CDR1 MDHEN and CDR2 SYDVKM. Trimming cost V 11 bases and J 4 bases; bases outside gene matches: 3. This chain's CDR3 is CASGQGGETQYF. The CDR3 bases are TGTGCCTCGGGACAGGGGGGAGAGACCCAGTACTTC.